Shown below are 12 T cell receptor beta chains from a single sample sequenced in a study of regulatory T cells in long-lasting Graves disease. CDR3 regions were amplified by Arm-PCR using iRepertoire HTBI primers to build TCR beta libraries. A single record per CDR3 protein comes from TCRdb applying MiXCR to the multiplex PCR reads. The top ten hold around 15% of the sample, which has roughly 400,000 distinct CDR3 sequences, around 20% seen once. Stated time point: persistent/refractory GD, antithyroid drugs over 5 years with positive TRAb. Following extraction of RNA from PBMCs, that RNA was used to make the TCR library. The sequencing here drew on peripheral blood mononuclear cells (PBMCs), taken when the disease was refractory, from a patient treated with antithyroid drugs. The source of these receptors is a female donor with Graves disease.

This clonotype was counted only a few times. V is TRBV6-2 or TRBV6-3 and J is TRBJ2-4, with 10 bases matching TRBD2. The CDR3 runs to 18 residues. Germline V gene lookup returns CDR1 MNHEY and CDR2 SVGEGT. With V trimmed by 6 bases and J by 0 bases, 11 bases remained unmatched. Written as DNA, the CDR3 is TGTGCCAGCAGCCCTAGGACTAGCGGAAATTTAGCCAAAAACATTCAGTACTTC. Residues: CASSPRTSGNLAKNIQYF.

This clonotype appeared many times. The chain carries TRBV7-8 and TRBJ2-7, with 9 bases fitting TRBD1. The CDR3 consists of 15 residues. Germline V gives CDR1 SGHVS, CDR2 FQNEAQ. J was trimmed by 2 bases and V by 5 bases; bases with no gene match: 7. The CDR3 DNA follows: TGTGCCAGCAGCCCGCAGGGGACAGGGCCCTACGAGCAGTACTTC. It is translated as CASSPQGTGPYEQYF.

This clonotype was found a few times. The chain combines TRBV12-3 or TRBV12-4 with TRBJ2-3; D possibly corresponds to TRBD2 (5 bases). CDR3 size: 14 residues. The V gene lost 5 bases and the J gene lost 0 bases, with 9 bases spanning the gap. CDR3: CASSGESSTDTQYF. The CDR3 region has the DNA TGTGCCAGCAGTGGGGAGTCTAGCACAGATACGCAGTATTTT.

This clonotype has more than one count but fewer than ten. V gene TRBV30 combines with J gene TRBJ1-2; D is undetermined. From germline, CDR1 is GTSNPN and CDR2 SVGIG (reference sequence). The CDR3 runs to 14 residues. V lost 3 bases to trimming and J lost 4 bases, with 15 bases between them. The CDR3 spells CAWSPRAWGYGYTF. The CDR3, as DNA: TGTGCCTGGAGCCCCCGGGCCTGGGGCTATGGCTACACCTTC.

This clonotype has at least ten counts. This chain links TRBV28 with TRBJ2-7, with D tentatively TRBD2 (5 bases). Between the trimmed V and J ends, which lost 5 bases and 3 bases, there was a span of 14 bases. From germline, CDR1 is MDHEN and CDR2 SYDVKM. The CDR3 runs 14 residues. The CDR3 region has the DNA TGTGCCAGCAGTCCCGGACTGGTTGTCTACGAGCAGTACTTC. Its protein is CASSPGLVVYEQYF. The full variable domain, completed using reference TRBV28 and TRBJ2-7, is DVKVTQSSRYLVKRTGEKVFLECVQDMDHENMFWYRQDPGLGLRLIYFSYDVKMKEKGDIPEGYSVSREKKERFSLILESASTNQTSMYLCASSPGLVVYEQYFGPGTRLTVT.

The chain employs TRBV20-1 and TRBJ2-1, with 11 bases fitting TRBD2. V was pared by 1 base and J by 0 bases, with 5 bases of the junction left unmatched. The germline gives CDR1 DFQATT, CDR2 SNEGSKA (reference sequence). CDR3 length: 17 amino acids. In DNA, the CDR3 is TGCAGTGCTAGAGGGCCTAGCGGGAGGCTCTCCTACAATGAGCAGTTCTTC. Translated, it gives CSARGPSGRLSYNEQFF.

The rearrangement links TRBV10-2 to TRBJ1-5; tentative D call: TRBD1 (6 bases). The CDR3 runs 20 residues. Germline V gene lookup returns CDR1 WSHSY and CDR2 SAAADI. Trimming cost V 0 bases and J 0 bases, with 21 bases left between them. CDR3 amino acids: CASSESKGGVSVISNQPQHF. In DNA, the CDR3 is TGCGCCAGCAGTGAGTCGAAGGGGGGGGTCTCAGTTATTAGCAATCAGCCCCAGCATTTT.

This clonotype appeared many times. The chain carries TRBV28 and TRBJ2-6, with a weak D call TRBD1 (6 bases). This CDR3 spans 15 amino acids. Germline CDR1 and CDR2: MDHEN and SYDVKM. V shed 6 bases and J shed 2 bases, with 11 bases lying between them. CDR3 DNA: TGTGCCAGCAGCGAAACAGGGCCTGGGGCCAACGTCCTGACTTTC. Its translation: CASSETGPGANVLTF. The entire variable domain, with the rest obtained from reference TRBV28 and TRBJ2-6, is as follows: DVKVTQSSRYLVKRTGEKVFLECVQDMDHENMFWYRQDPGLGLRLIYFSYDVKMKEKGDIPEGYSVSREKKERFSLILESASTNQTSMYLCASSETGPGANVLTFGAGSRLTVL.

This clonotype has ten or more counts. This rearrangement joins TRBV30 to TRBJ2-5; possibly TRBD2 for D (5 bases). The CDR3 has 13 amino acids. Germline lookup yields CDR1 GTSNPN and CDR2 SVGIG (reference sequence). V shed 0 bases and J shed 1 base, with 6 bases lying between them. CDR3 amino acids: CAWSVLAQETQYF. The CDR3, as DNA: TGTGCCTGGAGTGTCCTAGCCCAAGAGACCCAGTACTTC.

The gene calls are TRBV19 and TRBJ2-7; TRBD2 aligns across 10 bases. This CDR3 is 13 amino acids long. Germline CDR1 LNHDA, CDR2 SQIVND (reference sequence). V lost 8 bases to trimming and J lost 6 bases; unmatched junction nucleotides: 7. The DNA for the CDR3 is TGTGCCAGTGGGGCAGCGGGAGGGGGCGAGCAGTACTTC. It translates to CASGAAGGGEQYF.

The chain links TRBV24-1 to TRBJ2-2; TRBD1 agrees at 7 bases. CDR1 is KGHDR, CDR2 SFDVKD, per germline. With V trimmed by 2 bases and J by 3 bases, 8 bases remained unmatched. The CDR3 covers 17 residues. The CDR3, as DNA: TGTGCCACCAGTGATTCCCTACACAGGGGACACACCGGGGAGCTGTTTTTT. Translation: CATSDSLHRGHTGELFF.

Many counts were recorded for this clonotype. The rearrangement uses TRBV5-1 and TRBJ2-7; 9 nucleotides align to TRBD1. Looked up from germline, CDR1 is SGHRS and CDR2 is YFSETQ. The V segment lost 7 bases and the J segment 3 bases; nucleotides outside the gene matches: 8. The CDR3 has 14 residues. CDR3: CASSLGQGSYEQYF. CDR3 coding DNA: TGCGCCAGCTCCCTGGGACAGGGCAGCTACGAGCAGTACTTC.